One sample yielded the 8 T cell receptor beta chains listed below, sequenced in a study of T-cell reconstitution after alpha-beta-depleted transplantation in children. Unique molecular identifiers were used to barcode this TCRbeta library. TCRdb re-derived calls from the PCR reads in MiXCR, one entry per CDR3 protein. There are about 290,000 distinct CDR3 sequences in the sample; 6.5% to 9% occur only once, and approximately 9% lies in the top ten. The study's findings and limits: Most T-cell counts and diversity one year after the transplant came from T cells that were newly produced.

No antigen is known for these receptors. This specimen consisted of peripheral blood, obtained 360 days after TCRalphabeta/CD19-depleted stem cell transplant. Source of these receptors: a female patient between 2 and 15 years old who had a stem cell transplant for Fanconi anemia, so the T cells may come from the graft donor.

The rearrangement links TRBV12-3 or TRBV12-4 to TRBJ1-1; no definite D call. Trimming stripped 1 base from V and 5 bases from J, with 11 bases between. The CDR3 sequence is 14 residues long. CDR3 protein: CASSLGGIRTEAFF. DNA of the CDR3: TGTGCCAGCAGTTTAGGTGGGATTAGGACTGAAGCTTTCTTT.

In this sample, this clonotype turned up many times. V and J are TRBV18 and TRBJ2-3; D is uncertain. V lost 3 bases to trimming and J lost 5 bases, with 3 bases between them. The CDR3 contains 11 residues. Germline CDR1 is KGHSH and CDR2 is LQKENI. CDR3 bases: TGTGCCAGCTCACCGGTAGATACGCAGTATTTT. Translated: CASSPVDTQYF.

This clonotype came up a few times. This chain joins TRBV7-9 and TRBJ1-2; D is unclear. The ends were cut back, 5 bases at V and 8 bases at J, with 18 bases in the middle. CDR1 is SEHNR and CDR2 is FQNEAQ in the germline V gene (reference sequence). The CDR3 length is 14 residues. The CDR3 bases are TGTGCCAGCAGCCACCGAATGGTTGCAAGAGGCTACACCTTC. It translates to CASSHRMVARGYTF.

The sample holds many counts of this clonotype. The chain is built from TRBV12-3 or TRBV12-4 and TRBJ1-2; 9 positions agree with TRBD1. The CDR3 consists of 14 residues. The junction had 10 bases not matched to a gene; V was cut back by 6 bases and J by 8 bases. The CDR3 DNA is TGTGCCAGCAGCTCCGGGACAGGGAGTGGGGGCTACACCTTC. Protein product: CASSSGTGSGGYTF.

This clonotype was detected many times. The chain carries TRBV28 and TRBJ2-7; D possibly uses TRBD1 or TRBD2 (5 bases each). This CDR3 spans 13 amino acids. The V end lost 1 base, the J end lost 5 bases, and 9 bases lay between the germline ends. Germline V gene data show CDR1 as MDHEN and CDR2 as SYDVKM. In DNA form, the CDR3 reads TGTGCCAGCAGTTTATTTGGGGGACACGAGCAGTACTTC. Protein product: CASSLFGGHEQYF. Complete variable domain (other parts from reference TRBV28 and TRBJ2-7): DVKVTQSSRYLVKRTGEKVFLECVQDMDHENMFWYRQDPGLGLRLIYFSYDVKMKEKGDIPEGYSVSREKKERFSLILESASTNQTSMYLCASSLFGGHEQYFGPGTRLTVT.

There are many counts of this clonotype. The chain couples TRBV28 to TRBJ2-5; D not resolved. V was shortened by 2 bases and J by 5 bases, with 12 bases between the two germline ends. Germline CDR1 reads MDHEN; CDR2 reads SYDVKM. CDR3 length: 14 residues. The CDR3 DNA reads TGTGCCAGCAGTTTAAGGTTTCGTCCGGAGACCCAGTACTTC. It yields the protein CASSLRFRPETQYF. The full variable domain, in which reference TRBV28 and TRBJ2-5 provide the parts outside the CDR3, is DVKVTQSSRYLVKRTGEKVFLECVQDMDHENMFWYRQDPGLGLRLIYFSYDVKMKEKGDIPEGYSVSREKKERFSLILESASTNQTSMYLCASSLRFRPETQYFGPGTRLLVL.

The chain carries TRBV11-1 and TRBJ2-1; 8 nucleotides line up with TRBD2. Trimming removed 4 bases from V and 5 bases from J; junction bases left unmatched: 7. Per germline, CDR1 SGHAT and CDR2 FQDESV (reference sequence). The CDR3 runs 15 residues. This CDR3 is CASSWRAGGHNEQFF. The DNA of the CDR3 is TGTGCCAGCAGCTGGCGGGCGGGGGGCCACAATGAGCAGTTCTTC.

This clonotype was detected ten times or more. This chain links TRBV20-1 with TRBJ2-3; D possibly matches TRBD1 or TRBD2 (5 bases each). Germline V CDR1 and CDR2: DFQATT, SNEGSKA (reference sequence). With 4 bases removed from V and 1 base from J, the gap between germline ends came to 12 bases. The CDR3 is made up of 14 amino acids. For the CDR3, the DNA is TGCAGTGCTAAGGGGACGATGGGCACAGATACGCAGTATTTT. Translated: CSAKGTMGTDTQYF.